The sequence of this T cell receptor beta chain was determined in a study of beta chain features in type 1 diabetes. Expressed TCRB transcripts were sequenced because the entire RNA isolate underwent reverse transcription. The table came from immunoSEQ multiplex PCR; TCRdb's copy has only in-frame clones and leaves some out. Found here are roughly 340,000 clones, approximately 13% of them singletons; the top ten hold about 0.016%. This clone was detected a few times. Its antigen is currently unknown. General study results and limits: TCRB CDR3s from Type 1 diabetes patients were moderately but significantly shorter in all four CD4+ subsets.

Germline V gene data show CDR1 as SQVTM and CDR2 as ANQGSEA. This CDR3 is built from 14 residues. The V end lost 3 bases, the J end lost 5 bases, and 16 bases lay between the germline ends. Material for sequencing was naive CD4+ T cells from blood. The origin of this receptor is a woman aged 18-30 years with type 1 diabetes. The genes are TRBV29-1 and TRBJ1-1; D is possibly TRBD1 (6 bases). CDR3 sequence (DNA): TGCAGCGTTGACCCACGACAAGGACAGACTGAAGCTTTCTTT. Amino acids: CSVDPRQGQTEAFF.